The 16 T cell receptor beta chains below were found in one sample sequenced in a study of shared clonotypes between healthy human individuals. Only in-frame clones appear in the TCRdb table, and some are missing; sequencing was by immunoSEQ multiplex PCR. The data show under 600,000 clones, with almost 80% seen just once and 12% held by the top ten. The sample consisted of PBMCs. The origin of the receptors is a woman aged 40 to 50 in good health. Some clones in this sample may be carry-over from other donors' samples.

This clone was seen just once. This chain uses TRBV14 with TRBJ2-5, with TRBD1 matching 10 bases. There are 16 residues in the CDR3. Germline V CDR1 and CDR2: SGHDN, FVKESK. Unmatched junction bases numbered 10, after V lost 4 bases and J lost 5 bases. The CDR3: CASSPHYDRGRETQYF. The CDR3 DNA reads as TGTGCCAGCAGCCCCCACTATGACAGGGGGCGGGAGACCCAGTACTTC.

The rearrangement links TRBV15 to TRBJ1-5; possibly TRBD1 for D (5 bases). Trimming removed 1 base from V and 2 bases from J, with 15 bases in between. The CDR3 covers 17 residues. CDR1 and CDR2 from the germline V gene are LNHNV and YYDKDF (reference sequence). The chain's CDR3 is CATSRVGAGMRNQPQHF. CDR3 sequence (DNA): TGTGCCACCAGCAGAGTTGGGGCGGGGATGCGCAATCAGCCCCAGCATTTT.

The genes are TRBV7-2 and TRBJ2-7, with TRBD1 matching over 7 bases. J gave up 2 bases and V 1 base, and 5 bases lay outside the gene matches. This CDR3 contains 15 residues. The germline V gene has CDR1 SGHTA and CDR2 FQGNSA. CDR3 loop: CASSLGTGSAYEQYF. In DNA form, the CDR3 reads TGTGCCAGCAGCTTAGGGACAGGATCCGCCTACGAGCAGTACTTC.

The chain is built from TRBV28 and TRBJ2-1; D is uncertain. There are 13 residues in the CDR3. Germline CDR1 reads MDHEN; CDR2 reads SYDVKM. V was pared by 5 bases and J by 7 bases, with 12 bases between. CDR3 bases: TGTGCCAGCAGTCCATACCCCCTTAATGAGCAGTTCTTC. It yields the protein CASSPYPLNEQFF.

The CDR3 loop reads CASSPSLEGRYGYTF. The CDR3 bases are TGTGCCAGCAGCCCCTCACTTGAGGGGCGCTATGGCTACACCTTC. The rearrangement uses TRBV5-4 and TRBJ1-2; the D gene is possibly TRBD1 (5 bases). Germline CDR1 is SGHNT and CDR2 is YYREEE (reference sequence). The CDR3 is made up of 15 amino acids. Trimming took 4 bases from V and 4 from J, leaving 17 bases between them.

The chain is built from TRBV5-6 and TRBJ2-2; possibly TRBD1 for D (6 bases). The CDR3 is made up of 16 amino acids. V lost 4 bases and J 1 base, leaving 14 bases between the germline ends. Germline V CDR1 and CDR2: SGHDT, YYEEEE. DNA for the CDR3: TGTGCCAGCAGCCACGGGACAAGGATGAACACCGGGGAGCTGTTTTTT. It is translated as CASSHGTRMNTGELFF.

The sample holds many counts of this clone. At the DNA level, this CDR3 is encoded by other sequences in the same sample as well. The chain uses TRBV30 and TRBJ2-5; unclear D gene. The germline V and J ends were trimmed by 1 base and 5 bases, with 11 bases remaining between them. Germline V lookup: CDR1 GTSNPN, CDR2 SVGIG (reference sequence). The CDR3 totals 13 residues. This CDR3 reads CAWSDLDRETQYF. CDR3 bases: TGTGCCTGGAGTGATTTAGATAGGGAGACCCAGTACTTC.

This chain joins TRBV19 and TRBJ2-1; 12 nucleotides match TRBD2. Trimming cost V 10 bases and J 0 bases; bases outside gene matches: 13. CDR1 is LNHDA and CDR2 is SQIVND in the germline V gene (reference sequence). This CDR3 comprises 18 residues. CDR3 nucleotides: TGTGCCACCTCCCTTGGGCTAGCGGGAGGGTTCTCCTACAATGAGCAGTTCTTC. Encoded protein: CATSLGLAGGFSYNEQFF.

This clone was observed a few times. The chain employs TRBV6-6 and TRBJ1-1, with D tentatively TRBD1 (6 bases). V lost 6 bases, J lost 1 base, and 9 bases lay in between. This CDR3 comprises 13 residues. Looked up from germline, CDR1 is MNHNY and CDR2 is SVGAGI (reference sequence). The CDR3 sequence: CASRETGNTEAFF. CDR3 sequence (DNA): TGTGCCAGCAGGGAGACAGGGAACACTGAAGCTTTCTTT.

The chain uses TRBV27 and TRBJ1-4; 11 nucleotides match TRBD1. This CDR3 comprises 14 residues. The ends lost 6 bases at V and 8 bases at J; junction bases unmatched: 5. The germline gives CDR1 MNHEY, CDR2 SMNVEV (reference sequence). Written as DNA, the CDR3 is TGTGCCAGCAGCCCGGACAGGGGGCGAGAAAAACTGTTTTTT. It is translated as CASSPDRGREKLFF.

This clone was picked up a small number of times. The rearrangement joins TRBV9 to TRBJ1-3; possible D gene TRBD1, 5 bases. CDR3 length: 16 amino acids. Germline values: CDR1 SGDLS, CDR2 YYNGEE. Trimming left V 3 bases short and J 0 bases short, with 13 bases between. CDR3 sequence (DNA): TGTGCCAGCAGCGCGGGGACGTCCGACTCTGGAAACACCATATATTTT. This sequence encodes CASSAGTSDSGNTIYF.

The chain uses TRBV11-2 and TRBJ2-1; the match to TRBD2 covers 16 bases. Germline-derived CDR1 and CDR2 are SGHAT and FQNNGV. The trim removed 4 bases at V and 9 bases at J, leaving 3 bases unmatched. This CDR3 is 15 amino acids long. This CDR3 reads CASSWGLAGGAEQFF. In DNA form, the CDR3 reads TGTGCCAGCAGCTGGGGACTAGCGGGAGGGGCTGAGCAGTTCTTC.

The chain is built from TRBV7-3 and TRBJ2-1, with 10 bases aligning to TRBD2. The V gene end was trimmed by 4 bases and the J gene end by 1 base; junction bases not matched to a gene: 4. This CDR3 contains 16 residues. Per germline, CDR1 SGHTA and CDR2 FQGTGA. The CDR3 loop reads CASSSQAGGSYNEQFF. The CDR3 DNA is TGTGCCAGCAGCTCCCAAGCGGGAGGGTCCTACAATGAGCAGTTCTTC.

This chain uses TRBV6-1 with TRBJ1-6; no firm D call. The CDR3 has 13 amino acids. V was pared by 2 bases and J by 7 bases, with 6 bases between. Per the germline V gene, CDR1 is MNHNS and CDR2 is SASEGT. CDR3: CASSEKQNSPLHF. The CDR3 DNA reads TGTGCCAGCAGTGAAAAACAGAATTCACCCCTCCACTTT.

The chain carries TRBV29-1 and TRBJ2-1; 9 bases are shared with TRBD2. Unmatched junction bases numbered 5, after V lost 4 bases and J lost 7 bases. The CDR3 length is 13 residues. Germline V gene lookup returns CDR1 SQVTM and CDR2 ANQGSEA. The CDR3 nucleotides read TGCAGCGTTGTGCGGGAGGGCCGTAATGAGCAGTTCTTC. Protein product: CSVVREGRNEQFF.

The J gene is TRBJ2-7, the V gene TRBV28; D gene ambiguous. Between the trimmed V and J ends, which lost 5 bases and 2 bases, there was a span of 10 bases. The CDR3 is 13 residues long. CDR1 and CDR2 (germline): MDHEN, SYDVKM. CDR3 in amino acids: CASSPGSAYEQYF. In DNA form, the CDR3 reads TGTGCCAGCAGTCCCGGGTCAGCCTACGAGCAGTACTTC.